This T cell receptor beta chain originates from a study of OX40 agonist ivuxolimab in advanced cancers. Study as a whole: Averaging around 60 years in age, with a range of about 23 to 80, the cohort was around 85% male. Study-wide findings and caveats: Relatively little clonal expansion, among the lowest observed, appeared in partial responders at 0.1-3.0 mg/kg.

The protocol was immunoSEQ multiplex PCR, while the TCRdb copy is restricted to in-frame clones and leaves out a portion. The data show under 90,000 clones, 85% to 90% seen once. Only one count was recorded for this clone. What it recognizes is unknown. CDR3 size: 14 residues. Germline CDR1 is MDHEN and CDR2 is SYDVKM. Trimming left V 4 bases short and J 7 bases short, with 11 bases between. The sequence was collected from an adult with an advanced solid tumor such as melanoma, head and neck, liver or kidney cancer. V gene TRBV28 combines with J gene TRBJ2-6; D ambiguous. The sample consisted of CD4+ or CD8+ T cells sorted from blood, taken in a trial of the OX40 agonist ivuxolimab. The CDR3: CASSSGPRANVLTF. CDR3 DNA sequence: TGTGCCAGCAGTTCTGGGCCCCGCGCCAACGTCCTGACTTTC.